The 29 T cell receptor beta chains given below trace back to one sample, sequenced in a study of blood T cell repertoires in COVID-19. Only in-frame clones appear in the TCRdb table, and some are missing; sequencing was by immunoSEQ multiplex PCR. Of around 50,000 clones in the sample, around 80% were seen once. Sequenced input: peripheral blood. Receptor source: an older man with acute or convalescent COVID-19.

The J gene is TRBJ1-1, the V gene TRBV27; D is ambiguous. Trimming took 5 bases from V and 4 from J, leaving 11 bases between them. Germline loops: CDR1 MNHEY, CDR2 SMNVEV (reference sequence). The CDR3 totals 13 residues. DNA of the CDR3: TGTGCCAGCAGTACTCGGCGGGGCACTGAAGCTTTCTTT. This codes for CASSTRRGTEAFF.

The gene calls are TRBV24-1 and TRBJ2-5, with D perhaps matching TRBD2 (6 bases). Germline assignment: CDR1 KGHDR and CDR2 SFDVKD. The V and J ends lost 6 bases and 5 bases respectively, with 15 bases between them. This CDR3 comprises 14 residues. CDR3 nucleotides: TGTGCCACCAGTCCGGGGAGGACCCGTGAGACCCAGTACTTC. Its protein product is CATSPGRTRETQYF.

This clone has more than one count but fewer than ten. The chain recombines TRBV19 with TRBJ2-1; D is undetermined. The CDR3 loop spans 13 amino acids. V was clipped by 4 bases and J by 8 bases, with 12 bases between them. Germline values: CDR1 LNHDA, CDR2 SQIVND (reference sequence). The CDR3 bases are TGTGCCAGTAGTAGAGCCCGGGTAGATGAGCAGTTCTTC. Residues: CASSRARVDEQFF.

This chain uses TRBV6-1 with TRBJ1-2; no clear D gene. Germline V gene data show CDR1 as MNHNS and CDR2 as SASEGT. Trimming stripped 3 bases from V and 2 bases from J, with 22 bases between. The CDR3 is 18 residues long. The DNA of the CDR3 is TGTGCCAGCAGTGACTTCTTGACACCCACAAGCCTCAACTATGGCTACACCTTC. Residues: CASSDFLTPTSLNYGYTF.

The chain employs TRBV4-3 and TRBJ1-1; 7 bases match TRBD1. In germline, CDR1 is LGHNA, CDR2 YSLEER. This CDR3 is built from 15 residues. Trimming cost V 3 bases and J 0 bases; bases outside gene matches: 4. CDR3 in DNA: TGCGCCAGCAGCCAGGGGGACAGAGTGAACACTGAAGCTTTCTTT. Protein sequence: CASSQGDRVNTEAFF.

This clone was seen a few times. The gene calls are TRBV7-2 and TRBJ1-1, with 8 nucleotides matching TRBD1. V was pared by 3 bases and J by 11 bases, with 11 bases of the junction left unmatched. Looked up from germline, CDR1 is SGHTA and CDR2 is FQGNSA. CDR3 length: 14 residues. The CDR3 DNA follows: TGTGCCAGCAGCTTCCAGGGGGCGCAGGGCTGGGCTTTCTTT. Its translation: CASSFQGAQGWAFF. The full variable domain, its missing parts supplied by reference TRBV7-2 and TRBJ1-1, is GAGVSQSPSNKVTEKGKDVELRCDPISGHTALYWYRQSLGQGLEFLIYFQGNSAPDKSGLPSDRFSAERTGGSVSTLTIQRTQQEDSAVYLCASSFQGAQGWAFFGQGTRLTVV.

This clone has a single count. V gene TRBV5-1 combines with J gene TRBJ1-4; 11 positions match TRBD1. V dropped 4 bases and J dropped 12; count of bases not matched to a gene: 8. There are 14 residues in the CDR3. Looked up from germline, CDR1 is SGHRS and CDR2 is YFSETQ. CDR3 nucleotide sequence: TGCGCCAGCAGCCCCGGGACAGGGGGGGAAGAACTGTTTTTT. It yields the protein CASSPGTGGEELFF.

The chain uses TRBV2 and TRBJ1-1, with D possibly TRBD1 on 6 matching bases. The CDR3 loop spans 14 amino acids. The germline V and J ends were trimmed by 7 bases and 1 base, with 13 bases remaining between them. CDR1 is SNHLY and CDR2 is FYNNEI in the germline V gene. The CDR3 is CASNGEQGNTEAFF. The CDR3 DNA reads TGTGCCAGCAATGGGGAACAGGGGAACACTGAAGCTTTCTTT.

This rearrangement joins TRBV5-1 to TRBJ2-6; tentatively, D is TRBD1 (6 bases). The germline CDR1 and CDR2 sequences are SGHRS and YFSETQ. Trimming shortened V by 5 bases and J by 1 base, and 7 bases separated the two germline ends. The CDR3 extends over 14 amino acids. CDR3 sequence (DNA): TGCGCCAGCAGAACAGGGTCTGGGGCCAACGTCCTGACTTTC. It yields the protein CASRTGSGANVLTF.

This clone appeared once. V is TRBV18 and J is TRBJ2-1; D is uncertain. Trimming removed 6 bases at V and 2 bases at J, with 11 bases between. Germline CDR1 reads KGHSH; CDR2 reads LQKENI. This CDR3 comprises 14 residues. The chain's CDR3 is CASSRGGTYNEQFF. CDR3 in DNA: TGTGCCAGCTCCCGTGGCGGCACCTACAATGAGCAGTTCTTC.

This clone is medium-sized by share. The genes are TRBV4-2 and TRBJ1-1, with D possibly matching TRBD1 (6 bases). The V end was cut by 5 bases, the J end by 8 bases, with 15 bases between. Germline V CDR1 and CDR2: LGHNA, YNFKEQ. CDR3 length equals 13 residues. The CDR3 DNA sequence: TGTGCCAGCAGCACACCGCCGGGGACAGAAGCTTTCTTT. This encodes CASSTPPGTEAFF.

The CDR3 DNA is TGTGCCAGCTCACCACCGGCAGGATTTGACACTGAAGCTTTCTTT. Encoded protein: CASSPPAGFDTEAFF. The V and J genes are TRBV18 and TRBJ1-1; D is ambiguous. V was pared by 0 bases and J by 3 bases, with 11 bases between. Germline V lookup: CDR1 KGHSH, CDR2 LQKENI. The CDR3 has 15 amino acids.

The sample holds one count of this clone. The rearrangement joins TRBV6-2 or TRBV6-3 to TRBJ2-7; D uncertain. V lost 4 bases, J lost 3 bases, and 4 bases lay in between. Germline CDR1 is MNHEY and CDR2 is SVGEGT. The CDR3 spans 11 residues. For the CDR3, the DNA is TGTGCCAGCAGTTTCCACTACGAGCAGTACTTC. It specifies CASSFHYEQYF.

CDR3 DNA: TGTGCCAGCTCACCGGGGCAGCTAAATGAAAAACTGTTTTTT. It is translated as CASSPGQLNEKLFF. The chain has TRBV18 and TRBJ1-4; tentatively, D is TRBD1 (5 bases). V lost 3 bases and J lost 5, with 10 bases in between. The CDR3 loop spans 14 amino acids. Per the germline V gene, CDR1 is KGHSH and CDR2 is LQKENI.

The J gene is TRBJ1-2, the V gene TRBV11-2; D ambiguous. V was pared by 1 base and J by 2 bases, with 8 bases between. Germline V gene lookup returns CDR1 SGHAT and CDR2 FQNNGV. The CDR3 extends over 14 amino acids. This CDR3 reads CASSLARHNYGYTF. In DNA form, the CDR3 reads TGTGCCAGCAGCTTAGCGCGGCACAACTATGGCTACACCTTC.

This rearrangement joins TRBV6-5 to TRBJ2-7; 9 nucleotides align to TRBD2. V lost 6 bases to trimming and J lost 2 bases; unmatched junction nucleotides: 5. The germline CDR1 and CDR2 sequences are MNHEY and SVGAGI. The CDR3 loop spans 14 amino acids. For the CDR3, the DNA is TGTGCCAGCAGGCCTAGCGGGGAGGCCTACGAGCAGTACTTC. Its protein product is CASRPSGEAYEQYF.

This clone has more than one count but fewer than ten. The rearrangement links TRBV24-1 to TRBJ2-2; TRBD2 might be the D (5 bases). The CDR3 contains 13 residues. Per the germline V gene, CDR1 is KGHDR and CDR2 is SFDVKD. Deletions cut 10 bases from V and 1 base from J, with 9 bases between. For the CDR3, the DNA is TGTGCCACTCGCGGGCAGAACACCGGGGAGCTGTTTTTT. Translation gives CATRGQNTGELFF.

The CDR3 here is CASSLGEDRGYGYTF. The DNA for the CDR3 is TGTGCCAGCAGCTTAGGCGAGGACAGAGGCTATGGCTACACCTTC. The J gene is TRBJ1-2, the V gene TRBV11-2; perhaps TRBD1 as D (6 bases). Trimming shortened V by 1 base and J by 4 bases, and 13 bases separated the two germline ends. The CDR3 is 15 amino acids. Per the germline V gene, CDR1 is SGHAT and CDR2 is FQNNGV. The variable domain in full, completed from reference TRBV11-2 and TRBJ1-2, reads EAGVAQSPRYKIIEKRQSVAFWCNPISGHATLYWYQQILGQGPKLLIQFQNNGVVDDSQLPKDRFSAERLKGVDSTLKIQPAKLEDSAVYLCASSLGEDRGYGYTFGSGTRLTVV.

The J gene is TRBJ1-6, the V gene TRBV6-5; 10 bases are a match to TRBD1. There are 13 residues in the CDR3. Germline trimming cut 6 bases from V and 10 bases from J; bases unmatched to any gene: 3. Looked up from germline, CDR1 is MNHEY and CDR2 is SVGAGI. CDR3 sequence: CASSRDRGSPLHF. The CDR3 coding sequence is TGTGCCAGCAGCCGGGACAGGGGCTCACCCCTCCACTTT.

Only a few counts were recorded for this clone. V usage is TRBV6-5 and J usage is TRBJ1-6; maybe TRBD1 (6 bases). Germline values: CDR1 MNHEY, CDR2 SVGAGI. V was trimmed by 0 bases and J by 9 bases, leaving 9 bases between them. CDR3 length: 14 amino acids. In nucleotides, the CDR3 is TGTGCCAGCAGTTACTCGGGACATTTTTCACCCCTCCACTTT. It is translated as CASSYSGHFSPLHF.

This clone was detected only a few times. CDR3 nucleotides: TGTGCCAGCAGCCGAGGACAGAACACTGAAGCTTTCTTT. Protein product: CASSRGQNTEAFF. This chain links TRBV7-9 with TRBJ1-1, with D perhaps matching TRBD1 (5 bases). The CDR3 is 13 residues long. Germline CDR1 is SEHNR and CDR2 is FQNEAQ (reference sequence). The V end lost 5 bases, the J end lost 1 base, and 8 bases lay between the germline ends.

V is TRBV7-2 and J is TRBJ1-1, with D possibly matching TRBD1 (6 bases). Germline lookup yields CDR1 SGHTA and CDR2 FQGNSA. Deletions cut 5 bases from V and 6 bases from J, with 16 bases between. The CDR3 has 14 amino acids. The DNA of the CDR3 is TGTGCCAGCAGCGCTCACAGGGTCCTTGCTGAAGCTTTCTTT. This encodes CASSAHRVLAEAFF.

This sequence joins TRBV7-2 and TRBJ1-1, with 7 bases aligning to TRBD1. Germline V CDR1 and CDR2: SGHTA, FQGNSA. The V segment lost 5 bases and the J segment 0 bases; nucleotides outside the gene matches: 6. The CDR3 contains 15 residues. CDR3 amino acids: CASSPQTGLNTEAFF. For the CDR3, the DNA is TGTGCCAGCAGCCCACAGACAGGGCTGAACACTGAAGCTTTCTTT. Complete variable domain (other parts from reference TRBV7-2 and TRBJ1-1): GAGVSQSPSNKVTEKGKDVELRCDPISGHTALYWYRQSLGQGLEFLIYFQGNSAPDKSGLPSDRFSAERTGGSVSTLTIQRTQQEDSAVYLCASSPQTGLNTEAFFGQGTRLTVV.

V is TRBV24-1 and J is TRBJ1-2; D unresolved. Trimming shortened V by 4 bases and J by 5 bases, and 7 bases separated the two germline ends. The germline gives CDR1 KGHDR, CDR2 SFDVKD. The CDR3 sequence is 12 residues long. CDR3 sequence reads: CATSDPQYGYTF. The CDR3 nucleotides read TGTGCCACCAGTGACCCACAGTATGGCTACACCTTC.

The rearrangement uses TRBV7-2 and TRBJ1-5; 8 positions agree with TRBD1. Germline values: CDR1 SGHTA, CDR2 FQGNSA. The V segment lost 5 bases and the J segment 4 bases; nucleotides outside the gene matches: 1. CDR3 length equals 13 residues. Here the CDR3 DNA reads TGTGCCAGCAGCCGGACAGGGAATCAGCCCCAGCATTTT. It yields the protein CASSRTGNQPQHF.

This chain's CDR3 is CASSPLRFGTEAFF. Here the CDR3 DNA reads TGCGCCAGCAGTCCCCTCCGCTTCGGCACTGAAGCTTTCTTT. The chain recombines TRBV10-1 with TRBJ1-1, with unresolved D. The length of the CDR3 is 14 residues. Between the trimmed V and J ends, which lost 5 bases and 4 bases, there was a span of 14 bases. Germline assignment: CDR1 WNHNN and CDR2 SYGVQD (reference sequence).

This CDR3 is CASSPNTAGYGYTF. CDR3 nucleotide sequence: TGCGCCAGCAGCCCGAACACCGCAGGTTATGGCTACACCTTC. The chain recombines TRBV4-3 with TRBJ1-2; no definite D call. Trimming removed 4 bases at V and 5 bases at J, with 14 bases between. Germline CDR1 is LGHNA and CDR2 is YSLEER. This CDR3 comprises 14 residues.

The chain uses TRBV6-2 or TRBV6-3 and TRBJ1-5; TRBD1 might be the D (5 bases). Trimming shortened V by 5 bases and J by 4 bases, and 18 bases separated the two germline ends. The CDR3 has 16 amino acids. Germline lookup yields CDR1 MNHEY and CDR2 SVGEGT. CDR3 residues: CASSDHQGLGNQPQHF. DNA for the CDR3: TGTGCCAGCAGTGATCATCAGGGACTGGGGAATCAGCCCCAGCATTTT.

The CDR3 DNA reads as TGTGCCAGCAGCTTCAGAGACGGGGGGGACTACGAGCAGTACTTC. Translated: CASSFRDGGDYEQYF. This sequence joins TRBV11-3 and TRBJ2-7; TRBD2 agrees at 8 bases. Germline lookup yields CDR1 SGHNT and CDR2 YENEEA. The trim removed 3 bases at V and 3 bases at J, leaving 7 bases unmatched. CDR3 length: 15 amino acids.